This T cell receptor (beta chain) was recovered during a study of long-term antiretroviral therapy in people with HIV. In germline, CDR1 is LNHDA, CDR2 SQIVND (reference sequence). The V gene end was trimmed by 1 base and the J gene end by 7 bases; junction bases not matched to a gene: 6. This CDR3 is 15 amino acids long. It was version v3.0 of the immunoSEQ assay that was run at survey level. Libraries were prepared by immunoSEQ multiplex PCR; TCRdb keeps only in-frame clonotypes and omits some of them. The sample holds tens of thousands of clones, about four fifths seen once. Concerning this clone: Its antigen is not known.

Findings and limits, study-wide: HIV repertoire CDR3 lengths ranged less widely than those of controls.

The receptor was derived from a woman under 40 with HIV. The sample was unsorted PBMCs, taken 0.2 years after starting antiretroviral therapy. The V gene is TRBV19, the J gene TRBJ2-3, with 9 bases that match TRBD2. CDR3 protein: CASSIGAAGGNTQYF. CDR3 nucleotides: TGTGCCAGTAGTATAGGGGCAGCGGGGGGAAATACGCAGTATTTT.